Listed below are T cell receptor beta chains from one sample, sequenced in a study of shared clonotypes between healthy human individuals. Assay: immunoSEQ multiplex PCR; the TCRdb copy retains only in-frame clones and omits some. The data contain about 680,000 clones, about 90% of them singletons. Sequenced: naive CD8+ T cells sorted from blood. These receptor sequences come from a young man in good health. Each CDR3 is given with its conserved first and last residue. D genes are given only for firm matches. Only some rows state a clone size, as once, few, many or a class for expanded clones.

j_gene: TRBJ1-1
v_gene: TRBV28
abundance: .
d_gene: .
CDR3nt: TGTGCCAGCAGTCCCTTCCAGTTGAACACTGAAGCTTTCTTT
CDR3aa: CASSPFQLNTEAFF

j_gene: TRBJ1-1
v_gene: TRBV7-2
abundance: .
d_gene: .
CDR3nt: TGTGCCAGCAGACTACATCTGAACACTGAAGCTTTCTTT
CDR3aa: CASRLHLNTEAFF

j_gene: TRBJ2-6
v_gene: TRBV29-1
abundance: once
d_gene: .
CDR3nt: TGCAGCGTGTTCCTTGGGAGAACAGCCTCTGGGGCCAACGTCCTGACTTTC
CDR3aa: CSVFLGRTASGANVLTF

j_gene: TRBJ1-5
v_gene: TRBV9
abundance: .
d_gene: .
CDR3nt: TGTGCCAGCAGCGAGGGGATTTCTCAGCCCCAGCATTTT
CDR3aa: CASSEGISQPQHF

j_gene: TRBJ2-7
v_gene: TRBV6-6
abundance: .
d_gene: TRBD1
CDR3nt: TGTGCCAGCAGTTACTCGGTGGACAGGGGCGACGAGCAGTACTTC
CDR3aa: CASSYSVDRGDEQYF

j_gene: TRBJ2-2
v_gene: TRBV7-9
abundance: .
d_gene: .
CDR3nt: TGTGCCAGCAACCCCGGACCAGATTCAACCGGGGAGCTGTTTTTT
CDR3aa: CASNPGPDSTGELFF

j_gene: TRBJ1-1
v_gene: TRBV28
abundance: .
d_gene: TRBD1
CDR3nt: TGTGCCAGCAGTCCCCATCGGACAGGGCGGATGAACACTGAAGCTTTCTTT
CDR3aa: CASSPHRTGRMNTEAFF

j_gene: TRBJ2-5
v_gene: TRBV7-9
abundance: .
d_gene: TRBD1
CDR3nt: TGTGCCAGCAGCTTTCGTGACAGGGGGAAAGAGACCCAGTACTTC
CDR3aa: CASSFRDRGKETQYF

j_gene: TRBJ2-3
v_gene: TRBV7-8
abundance: .
d_gene: TRBD2
CDR3nt: TGTGCCAGCAGCGCAACCACTAGCGGCCCCACAGATACGCAGTATTTT
CDR3aa: CASSATTSGPTDTQYF

j_gene: TRBJ2-7
v_gene: TRBV28
abundance: .
d_gene: .
CDR3nt: TGTGCCAGCAGTCCTGGAGCCTACGAGCAGTACTTC
CDR3aa: CASSPGAYEQYF

j_gene: TRBJ2-2
v_gene: TRBV19
abundance: .
d_gene: .
CDR3nt: TGTGCCAGTAGTATATGGGACCACAGTATCGGCGGGGAGCTGTTTTTT
CDR3aa: CASSIWDHSIGGELFF

j_gene: TRBJ2-2
v_gene: TRBV27
abundance: .
d_gene: .
CDR3nt: TGTGCCAGCAGTTTAACTGGCGGCGCCGGGGAGCTGTTTTTT
CDR3aa: CASSLTGGAGELFF

j_gene: TRBJ1-5
v_gene: TRBV15
abundance: once
d_gene: .
CDR3nt: TGTGCCACCAGCAGAGAAGGACCGTATAGCAATCAGCCCCAGCATTTT
CDR3aa: CATSREGPYSNQPQHF

j_gene: TRBJ1-3
v_gene: TRBV28
abundance: once
d_gene: .
CDR3nt: TGTGCCAGCAGTTTTTGGGCAGACCCTGGAAACACCATATATTTT
CDR3aa: CASSFWADPGNTIYF

j_gene: TRBJ2-7
v_gene: TRBV7-9
abundance: .
d_gene: TRBD1
CDR3nt: TGTGCCAGCAGCCCCGCGGACAGGGGGTTCGAGCAGTACTTC
CDR3aa: CASSPADRGFEQYF